The T cell receptor beta chain described here comes from a study of shared clonotypes between healthy human individuals (dated by TCRdb to 2018 to 2020). Turning to the overall study: The cohort included a few men and two women between 18 and 49 years of age. Libraries were prepared and TCR repertoires were sequenced by different laboratories using diverse techniques, in order to increase sequencing depth and limit assay-specific biases. To estimate repertoire size and how much clonotype sharing occurs between individuals, the study deeply sequenced the blood TCR repertoires of roughly 5 healthy adults. Between about 0.94 and 10 billion PBMCs per donor were obtained by leukapheresis. For each donor, three plates each were used for CD4 naive and CD4 memory, two plates were used for CD8 naive, and one plate was used for CD8 memory. Broad study findings and their caveats: Across a few donors, roughly 5% of naive CD4, more than 3% of naive CD8, 2.3% of memory CD4, and approximately 0.4% of memory CD8 clonotypes were shared. Estimated clonotype richness was generally larger for naive than for memory subsets. Clonotypes shared by all four sorted-subset donors showed higher generation probabilities than non-shared clonotypes. Pairwise subsampling led to the expectation that sequencing depth would affect the degree of clonotype sharing among donors. The small number of donors limited the genetic and exposure-history diversity represented. Only blood was sampled, and tissue TCR repertoires likely differ from those in blood. Rarefaction of sorted-subset datasets indicated incomplete sequencing despite the large sequencing depth.

Healthy HIV-negative adults with no recently reported acute infections or vaccinations were included as donors. Every donor was a Caucasian adult living in Nashville, Tennessee, USA. Magnetic negative selection was used to enrich CD4+ T cells, after which naive cells were positively selected on CD45RA and the negative fraction became the memory subset. Blood was collected by leukapheresis, and PBMCs were isolated by Ficoll-Histopaque density gradient centrifugation and then cryopreserved in liquid nitrogen vapor phase. Analytical flow cytometry was used to check the purity and quantity of each magnetically sorted T cell population. Each sorted fraction had its genomic DNA isolated and then quantified by UV absorbance on a Nanodrop 2000c. TCR CDR3 regions were amplified from genomic DNA by multiplex PCR using the deep immunoSEQ assay. Extracted genomic DNA from each cell subset was spread evenly across all wells of several immunoSEQ 96-well plates, with each plate serving as a replicate. Each replicate PCR for sorted subsets received around 200 ng genomic DNA, equal to 30,000 or so T cell genomes. The purified libraries were quantified using a Qubit 3.0 fluorometer, sized with a Bioanalyzer 2100, and then quantified again using the KAPA Library Quantification kit. Each immunoSEQ 96-well plate was sequenced on its own single-read 150-cycle Illumina NextSeq 550 flow cell. The published analysis was carried out like this. The immunoSEQ output contained only junctional sequences without quality scores, so filtering could not match that applied to full-length reads. To assign V/J genes and CDR3, sequences were annotated against IMGT germline references using PyIR, a Python wrapper for IgBLAST v1.9. Any read was removed if the V/J assignment was weak (E-value above 1e-6), the CDR3 was missing, or the read contained stop codons, out-of-frame junctions, or ambiguous translated residues. V3J clonotypes were defined as sequences sharing an identical inferred V gene, J gene, and CDR3 amino acid sequence. Percentage overlap between repertoires was calculated by dividing the number of shared unique clonotypes by the size of the smaller repertoire. Repertoire richness was assessed with RTK rarefaction, the Chao1 estimator, and Recon v2.1 estimates of unobserved clonotypes. For all TCRbeta clonotypes obtained by the gDNA method from a few donors, generation probabilities were computed with OLGA. TCRdb stores this immuneACCESS table with in-frame sequences only. Part of the clones is absent; in the studies checked, under half of the shortfall reflects unresolved V genes, and no reason is known for the rest. Clone size and V and J calls were adopted from that table, with D and trimming inferred from the DNA. Present in this sample are 2,500,000 or so clones, approximately 94% of which were seen just once. Of the sample, more than 0.12% is held by the ten largest clones.

Comment on this clone: Its antigen is currently not known. Base quality data are lacking; no much larger clone is found one base away.

The CDR3 goes from the cysteine to the phenylalanine over 15 residues. Left in the record is the CDR3 DNA by itself, 45 bases read in frame from the first base. The junction shows trimming of 0 bases on V and 0 bases on J, plus 8 bases between the germline ends. CDR1 and CDR2, looked up from the germline V gene, are SGHRS and YFSETQ. The chain is made from TRBV5-1 and TRBJ2-3; the D gene remains uncertain. The origin of this receptor is a man aged 18 to 29 in good health. Sequenced input: naive CD4+ T cells sorted from blood. The cell subset or site label of this sample denotes: CD45RA+ positively selected. CDR3 region: CASSLEHYSTDTQYF. The DNA sequence is as follows: TGCGCCAGCAGCTTGGAACATTATAGCACAGATACGCAGTATTTT. The entire variable domain, with the stretches around the CDR3 drawn from the reference TRBV5-1 and TRBJ2-3 proteins, is KAGVTQTPRYLIKTRGQQVTLSCSPISGHRSVSWYQQTPGQGLQFLFEYFSETQRNKGNFPGRFSGRQFSNSRSEMNVSTLELGDSALYLCASSLEHYSTDTQYFGPGTRLTVL.